The present TCR beta chain was sequenced within a study of T cell responses to AZD1222 COVID-19 vaccine. Repertoires were generated with immunoSEQ multiplex PCR, while TCRdb's copy carries only in-frame clones and drops some. The table lists about 110,000 clones, about 85% of them singletons. From germline, CDR1 is MNHEY and CDR2 SMNVEV (reference sequence). The CDR3 contains 18 residues. V was shortened by 1 base and J by 2 bases, with 15 bases between the two germline ends. The TCR was taken from an adult in good health. The chain has TRBV27 and TRBJ2-6; a possible D gene is TRBD1 (5 bases). The sequenced sample was peripheral blood, obtained on day 0 of AZD1222 vaccination. CDR3 nucleotide sequence: TGTGCCAGCAGTTTATACCAGGGTACACAGCCTGGGGCCAACGTCCTGACTTTC. Translated: CASSLYQGTQPGANVLTF. Full variable domain (outside the CDR3, taken from reference TRBV27 and TRBJ2-6): EAQVTQNPRYLITVTGKKLTVTCSQNMNHEYMSWYRQDPGLGLRQIYYSMNVEVTDKGDVPEGYKVSRKEKRNFPLILESPSPNQTSLYFCASSLYQGTQPGANVLTFGAGSRLTVL.